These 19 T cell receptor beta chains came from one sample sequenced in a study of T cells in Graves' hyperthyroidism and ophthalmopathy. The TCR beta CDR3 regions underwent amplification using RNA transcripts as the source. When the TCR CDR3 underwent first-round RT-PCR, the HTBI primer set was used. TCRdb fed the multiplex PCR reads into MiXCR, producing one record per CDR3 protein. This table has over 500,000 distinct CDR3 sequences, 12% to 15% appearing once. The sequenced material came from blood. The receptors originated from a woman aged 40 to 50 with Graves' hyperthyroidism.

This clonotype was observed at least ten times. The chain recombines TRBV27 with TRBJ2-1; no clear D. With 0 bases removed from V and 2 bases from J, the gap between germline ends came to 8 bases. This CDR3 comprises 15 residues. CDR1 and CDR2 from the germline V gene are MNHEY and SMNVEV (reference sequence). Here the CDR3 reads CASSLSRSAYNEQFF. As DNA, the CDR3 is TGTGCCAGCAGTTTATCGCGGAGTGCCTACAATGAGCAGTTCTTC.

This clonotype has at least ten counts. The CDR3 here is CASSWAGGAEKLFF. CDR3 nucleotide sequence: TGTGCCAGCAGTTGGGCCGGTGGGGCTGAAAAACTGTTTTTT. The chain joins TRBV2 to TRBJ1-4, with D possibly matching TRBD1 (5 bases). Trimming took off 5 bases at V and 7 bases at J, with 14 bases between the two ends. The V gene's germline CDR1 is SNHLY and CDR2 FYNNEI. The CDR3 is 14 residues long.

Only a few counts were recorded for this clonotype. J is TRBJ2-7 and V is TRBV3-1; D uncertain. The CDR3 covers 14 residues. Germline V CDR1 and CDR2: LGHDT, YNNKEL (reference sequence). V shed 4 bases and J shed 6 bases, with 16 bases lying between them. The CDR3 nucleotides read TGTGCCAGCAGCCCCCTCAGAGACGTCCCCGAGCAGTACTTC. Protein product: CASSPLRDVPEQYF.

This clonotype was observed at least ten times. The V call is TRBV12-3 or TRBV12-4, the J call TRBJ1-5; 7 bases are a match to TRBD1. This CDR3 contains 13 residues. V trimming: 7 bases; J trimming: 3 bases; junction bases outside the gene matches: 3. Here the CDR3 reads CASTGTVNQPQHF. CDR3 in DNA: TGTGCCAGCACCGGGACAGTCAATCAGCCCCAGCATTTT.

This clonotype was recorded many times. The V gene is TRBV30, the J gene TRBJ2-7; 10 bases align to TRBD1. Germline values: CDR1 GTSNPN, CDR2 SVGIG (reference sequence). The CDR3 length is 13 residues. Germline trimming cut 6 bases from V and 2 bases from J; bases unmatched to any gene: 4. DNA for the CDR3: TGTGCCTGTCCGGGACAGGGGACCTACGAGCAGTACTTC. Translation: CACPGQGTYEQYF.

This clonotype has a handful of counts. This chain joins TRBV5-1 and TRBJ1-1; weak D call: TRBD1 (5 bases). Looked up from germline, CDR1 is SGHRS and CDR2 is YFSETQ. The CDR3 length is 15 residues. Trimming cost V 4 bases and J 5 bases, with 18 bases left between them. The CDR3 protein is CASSTRPGRGTEAFF. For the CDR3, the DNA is TGCGCCAGCAGCACTAGACCAGGGAGAGGGACTGAAGCTTTCTTT.

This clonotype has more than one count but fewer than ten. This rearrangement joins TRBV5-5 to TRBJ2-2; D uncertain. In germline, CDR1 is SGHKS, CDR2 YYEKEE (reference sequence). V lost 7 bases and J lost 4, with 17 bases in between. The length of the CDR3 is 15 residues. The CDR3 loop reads CASRYQTVLTGELFF. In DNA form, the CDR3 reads TGTGCCAGCCGTTACCAGACCGTCCTCACCGGGGAGCTGTTTTTT.

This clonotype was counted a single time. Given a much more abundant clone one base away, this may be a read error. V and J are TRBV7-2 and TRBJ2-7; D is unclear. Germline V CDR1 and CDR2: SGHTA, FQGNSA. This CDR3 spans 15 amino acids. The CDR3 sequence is CASSLESSSSYGQYF. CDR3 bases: TGTGCCAGCAGCTTAGAATCTTCAAGCTCCTACGGGCAGTACTTC.

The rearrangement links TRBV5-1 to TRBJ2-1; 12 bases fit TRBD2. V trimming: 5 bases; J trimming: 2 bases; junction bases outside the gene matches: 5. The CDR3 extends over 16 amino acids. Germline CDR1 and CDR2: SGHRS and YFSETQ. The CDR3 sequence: CASRPLAGGPYNEQFF. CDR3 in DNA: TGCGCCAGCAGACCACTAGCGGGAGGCCCCTACAATGAGCAGTTCTTC.

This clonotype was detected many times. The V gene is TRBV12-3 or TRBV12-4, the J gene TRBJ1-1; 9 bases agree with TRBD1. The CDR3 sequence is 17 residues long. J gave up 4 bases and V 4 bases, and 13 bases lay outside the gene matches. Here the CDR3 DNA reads TGTGCCAGCAGTTCATCGGGACAGGGCTTTTTGAGCACTGAAGCTTTCTTT. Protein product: CASSSSGQGFLSTEAFF.

DNA for the CDR3: TGTGCCAGCAGCATCGGAAAGGGTAATACTAAGCAGTTCTTC. This gives the protein CASSIGKGNTKQFF. The chain joins TRBV7-2 to TRBJ2-1; D not certain. Germline V gives CDR1 SGHTA, CDR2 FQGNSA. V was clipped by 5 bases and J by 11 bases, with 19 bases between them. The CDR3 consists of 14 residues.

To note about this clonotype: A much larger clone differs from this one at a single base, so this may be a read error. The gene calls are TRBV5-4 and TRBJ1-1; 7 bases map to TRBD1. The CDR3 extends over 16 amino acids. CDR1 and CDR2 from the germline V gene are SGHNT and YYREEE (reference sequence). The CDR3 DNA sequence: TGTGCCAGCAGCCACCCGGGGACAGCGATGAACACTAAAGCTTTCTTT. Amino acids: CASSHPGTAMNTKAFF.

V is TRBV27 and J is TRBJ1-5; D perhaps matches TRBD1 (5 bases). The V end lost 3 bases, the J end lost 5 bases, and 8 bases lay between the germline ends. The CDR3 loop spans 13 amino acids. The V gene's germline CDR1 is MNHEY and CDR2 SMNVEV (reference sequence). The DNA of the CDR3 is TGTGCCAGCAGTTTTGAAGGGGATCAGCCCCAGCATTTT. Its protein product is CASSFEGDQPQHF.

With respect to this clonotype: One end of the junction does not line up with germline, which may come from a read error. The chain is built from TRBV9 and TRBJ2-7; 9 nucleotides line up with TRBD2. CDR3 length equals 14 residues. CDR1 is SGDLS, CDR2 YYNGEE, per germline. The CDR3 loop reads CVSSVGTSNYEQYF. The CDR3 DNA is TGTGTCAGCAGCGTAGGGACTAGCAACTACGAGCAGTACTTC.

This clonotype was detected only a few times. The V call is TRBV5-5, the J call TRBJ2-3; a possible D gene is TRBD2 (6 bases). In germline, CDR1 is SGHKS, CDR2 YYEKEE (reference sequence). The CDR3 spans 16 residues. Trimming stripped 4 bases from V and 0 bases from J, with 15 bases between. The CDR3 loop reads CASSPLSGASTDTQYF. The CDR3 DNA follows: TGTGCCAGCAGCCCCCTTAGCGGAGCTAGCACAGATACGCAGTATTTT.

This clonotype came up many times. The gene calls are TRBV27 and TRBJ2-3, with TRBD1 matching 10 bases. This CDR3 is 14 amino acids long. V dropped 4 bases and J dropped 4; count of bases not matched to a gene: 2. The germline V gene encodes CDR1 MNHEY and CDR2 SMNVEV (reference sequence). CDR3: CASSYGQGADTQYF. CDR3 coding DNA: TGTGCCAGCAGTTACGGACAGGGGGCAGATACGCAGTATTTT.

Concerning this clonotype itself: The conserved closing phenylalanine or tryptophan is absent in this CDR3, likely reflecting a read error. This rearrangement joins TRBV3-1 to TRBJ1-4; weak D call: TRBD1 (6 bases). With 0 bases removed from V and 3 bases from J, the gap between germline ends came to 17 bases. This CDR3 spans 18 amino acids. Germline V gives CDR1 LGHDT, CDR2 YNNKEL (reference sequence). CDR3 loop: CASSQDRAGERANEKLFL. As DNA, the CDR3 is TGTGCCAGCAGCCAAGATCGGGCAGGGGAGCGGGCTAATGAAAAACTGTTTCTT.

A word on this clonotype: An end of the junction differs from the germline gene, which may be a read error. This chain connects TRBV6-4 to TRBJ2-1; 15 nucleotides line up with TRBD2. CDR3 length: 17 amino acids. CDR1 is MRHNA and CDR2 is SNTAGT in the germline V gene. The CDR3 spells CASSYSGTSGRQNEQFF. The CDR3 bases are TGTGCCAGCAGTTACTCAGGGACTAGCGGGAGGCAGAATGAGCAGTTCTTC.

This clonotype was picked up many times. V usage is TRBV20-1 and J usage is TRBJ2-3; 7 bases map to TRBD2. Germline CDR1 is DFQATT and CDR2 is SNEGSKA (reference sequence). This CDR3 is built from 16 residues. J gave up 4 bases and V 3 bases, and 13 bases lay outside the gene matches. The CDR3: CSASLPLAGAADTQYF. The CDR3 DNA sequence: TGCAGTGCTAGTTTGCCTTTGGCGGGAGCAGCAGATACGCAGTATTTT.